Included here is one T cell receptor beta chain sequence, with context. Antigen: not known. This sample was taken from a study of radiotherapy plus CTLA-4 blockade in lung cancer. Whole-study context: Objective responses were seen in roughly 20% of patients, disease control in 25% to 35%.

The assay was immunoSEQ multiplex PCR, and TCRdb's table has in-frame clones only and misses some. The data hold around 30,000 clones, with under 85% observed a single time. Study-wide results and limits: Peripheral blood showed expansion of tumor-derived TCR clones after radiotherapy and ipilimumab.

The CDR3 totals 13 residues. In germline, CDR1 is SGHTA, CDR2 FQGNSA. The V segment lost 8 bases and the J segment 5 bases; nucleotides outside the gene matches: 5. This sequence originates from a human donor with non-small cell lung cancer that progressed on radiotherapy plus ipilimumab. The rearrangement links TRBV7-2 to TRBJ1-4; TRBD1 agrees at 7 bases. Sequencing was performed on peripheral blood, taken from a patient treated with radiotherapy plus ipilimumab. CDR3 protein: CASGDSVNEKLFF. In DNA form, the CDR3 reads TGTGCCAGCGGGGACAGCGTCAATGAAAAACTGTTTTTT.